The next 11 T cell receptor beta chains were all read from a single sample in a study of T cell responses to AZD1222 COVID-19 vaccine. Sequencing used immunoSEQ multiplex PCR; TCRdb keeps in-frame clones, though not all of them. The sample gives some 130,000 clones, roughly nine tenths of which show up once; roughly 6.5% is in the top ten. The sequencing used peripheral blood, collected on day 0 of AZD1222 vaccination. These receptor sequences come from an adult in good health.

The CDR3 DNA is TGCAGCGTTGTAGGCGAGGGCTCCATGAACACTGAAGCTTTCTTT. Translation: CSVVGEGSMNTEAFF. V usage is TRBV29-1 and J usage is TRBJ1-1; no definite D call. Germline lookup yields CDR1 SQVTM and CDR2 ANQGSEA. Trimming removed 4 bases at V and 0 bases at J, with 15 bases between. The CDR3 loop spans 15 amino acids. Supplemented by reference TRBV29-1 and TRBJ1-1, the full variable domain reads SAVISQKPSRDICQRGTSLTIQCQVDSQVTMMFWYRQQPGQSLTLIATANQGSEATYESGFVIDKFPISRPNLTFSTLTVSNMSPEDSSIYLCSVVGEGSMNTEAFFGQGTRLTVV.

The J gene is TRBJ1-2, the V gene TRBV12-3 or TRBV12-4; D ambiguous. V was shortened by 6 bases and J by 6 bases, with 11 bases between the two germline ends. This CDR3 contains 12 residues. This CDR3 is CASSRRLHGYTF. The CDR3 DNA sequence: TGTGCCAGCAGCCGAAGATTGCATGGCTACACCTTC.

This clone was found once. This chain joins TRBV6-6 and TRBJ1-1; D not certain. The CDR3 is 16 residues long. Germline V CDR1 and CDR2: MNHNY, SVGAGI (reference sequence). V was shortened by 0 bases and J by 0 bases, with 11 bases between the two germline ends. As DNA, the CDR3 is TGTGCCAGCAGTTACTCGACTAGCACTCTGAACACTGAAGCTTTCTTT. Residues: CASSYSTSTLNTEAFF.

In DNA form, the CDR3 reads TGTGCCAGCAGCGGAGAGGGGATGGGAGAGACCCAGTACTTC. Its protein product is CASSGEGMGETQYF. The rearrangement links TRBV4-2 to TRBJ2-5; D tentatively fits TRBD1 or TRBD2 (5 bases each). CDR3 length: 14 amino acids. CDR1 and CDR2 (germline): LGHNA, YNFKEQ. V shed 5 bases and J shed 4 bases, with 14 bases lying between them.

This chain joins TRBV6-4 and TRBJ2-3; the D is unclear. The CDR3 extends over 16 amino acids. The V gene's germline CDR1 is MRHNA and CDR2 SNTAGT. With 2 bases removed from V and 3 bases from J, the gap between germline ends came to 15 bases. In nucleotides, the CDR3 is TGTGCCAGCAGTGACCCGATCCACTTGGGGACAGATACGCAGTATTTT. Translated, it gives CASSDPIHLGTDTQYF.

This chain uses TRBV2 with TRBJ1-5; a weak D match, TRBD1 (5 bases). The CDR3 covers 15 residues. V shed 7 bases and J shed 4 bases, with 17 bases lying between them. Germline-derived CDR1 and CDR2 are SNHLY and FYNNEI. CDR3 DNA sequence: TGTGCCAGCACTTCCCCACGGGACGGGAATCAGCCCCAGCATTTT. Protein sequence: CASTSPRDGNQPQHF.

V gene TRBV18 combines with J gene TRBJ1-2; a weak D match, TRBD1 (5 bases). CDR3 length: 13 amino acids. The V gene's germline CDR1 is KGHSH and CDR2 LQKENI. V gave up 6 bases and J gave up 7 bases, with 15 bases separating them. The CDR3 is CASSGTVIGGYTF. DNA for the CDR3: TGTGCCAGCTCCGGGACTGTAATAGGTGGCTACACCTTC. Drawing the rest from reference TRBV18 and TRBJ1-2, the complete variable domain is NAGVMQNPRHLVRRRGQEARLRCSPMKGHSHVYWYRQLPEEGLKFMVYLQKENIIDESGMPKERFSAEFPKEGPSILRIQQVVRGDSAAYFCASSGTVIGGYTFGSGTRLTVV.

This clone has just one count. The V call is TRBV18, the J call TRBJ2-2; no clear D gene. The germline V gene has CDR1 KGHSH and CDR2 LQKENI. Trimming stripped 3 bases from V and 2 bases from J, with 4 bases between. The CDR3 is 13 residues long. DNA for the CDR3: TGTGCCAGCTCACCCCCTAACACCGGGGAGCTGTTTTTT. Its translation: CASSPPNTGELFF.

The rearrangement uses TRBV6-5 and TRBJ1-1, with D possibly matching TRBD1 (5 bases). CDR1 MNHEY and CDR2 SVGAGI come from the germline V gene. Between the trimmed V and J ends, which lost 4 bases and 0 bases, there was a span of 15 bases. The CDR3 is 16 amino acids. The CDR3 protein is CASSLGLTYMNTEAFF. CDR3 DNA sequence: TGTGCCAGCAGTTTGGGACTGACCTACATGAACACTGAAGCTTTCTTT.

The genes are TRBV20-1 and TRBJ2-7; D remains unclear. CDR3 size: 17 residues. V was shortened by 3 bases and J by 0 bases, with 21 bases between the two germline ends. Germline lookup yields CDR1 DFQATT and CDR2 SNEGSKA (reference sequence). For the CDR3, the DNA is TGCAGTGCTAGTAAGGTTCGGCAGTTTAGCAGCTCCTACGAGCAGTACTTC. Translating it yields CSASKVRQFSSSYEQYF.

V gene TRBV5-4 combines with J gene TRBJ1-1; TRBD1 might be the D (5 bases). Trimming shortened V by 1 base and J by 1 base, and 8 bases separated the two germline ends. CDR1 and CDR2 from the germline V gene are SGHNT and YYREEE (reference sequence). The CDR3 sequence is 14 residues long. The CDR3 loop reads CASSLRDGNTEAFF. The CDR3 DNA reads TGTGCCAGCAGCTTGAGGGACGGGAACACTGAAGCTTTCTTT.